Listed below are T cell receptor beta chains from one sample, sequenced in a study of graft-versus-host responses after intestinal transplantation. TCRdb's table, derived via immunoSEQ multiplex PCR, lists solely in-frame clones and lacks some. The profile covers 95,000 or so clones, with approximately 92% appearing a single time and around 16% taken by the ten largest. The sequences come from PBMCs, collected about 460 days after intestinal transplant. Every receptor here comes from a human patient who received an intestinal transplant, so some T cells may come from the graft donor. Both conserved end residues are part of each CDR3. The D gene is left open where the match is weak. The size field is filled for only some rows; it gives once, few, many or a size class.

v_call: TRBV6-4; d_call: .; clone_size: .; j_call: TRBJ1-5; cdr3_nt: TGTGCCAGCAGTGACGGGTCAGGAACTCAGCCCCAGCATTTT; cdr3_aa: CASSDGSGTQPQHF
v_call: TRBV7-9; d_call: TRBD1; clone_size: .; j_call: TRBJ1-2; cdr3_nt: TGTGCCAGCAGCACACACGCCGGGACAGGGGGGAGCTATGGCTACACCTTC; cdr3_aa: CASSTHAGTGGSYGYTF
v_call: TRBV7-3; d_call: .; clone_size: .; j_call: TRBJ1-1; cdr3_nt: TGTGCCAGCAGCCTACGGGAAGGAAGCACTGAAGCTTTCTTT; cdr3_aa: CASSLREGSTEAFF
v_call: TRBV4-1; d_call: .; clone_size: .; j_call: TRBJ1-1; cdr3_nt: TGCGCCAGCAGCCAAGAGGTGAGCCTCCTGGGCACTGAAGCTTTCTTT; cdr3_aa: CASSQEVSLLGTEAFF
v_call: TRBV5-1; d_call: .; clone_size: .; j_call: TRBJ2-2; cdr3_nt: TGCGCCAGCAGCCTTAGCGACACCGGGGAGCTGTTTTTT; cdr3_aa: CASSLSDTGELFF
v_call: TRBV27; d_call: TRBD1; clone_size: .; j_call: TRBJ1-2; cdr3_nt: TGTGCCAGCAGTCTAACTTTTGGGACAGGGAGCGACTATGGCTACACCTTC; cdr3_aa: CASSLTFGTGSDYGYTF
v_call: TRBV9; d_call: TRBD2; clone_size: .; j_call: TRBJ2-1; cdr3_nt: TGTGCCAGCAGCGGGAGCGGGGGGACCGGAAGTGAGCAGTTCTTC; cdr3_aa: CASSGSGGTGSEQFF
v_call: TRBV9; d_call: TRBD2; clone_size: .; j_call: TRBJ2-3; cdr3_nt: TGTGCCAGCAGCCTGACTAGCCCTCCGGTGCCAGATACGCAGTATTTT; cdr3_aa: CASSLTSPPVPDTQYF
v_call: TRBV25-1; d_call: .; clone_size: once; j_call: TRBJ1-2; cdr3_nt: TGTGCCAGCAGTCTCCAGGGATATGGCTACACCTTC; cdr3_aa: CASSLQGYGYTF
v_call: TRBV9; d_call: .; clone_size: once; j_call: TRBJ1-1; cdr3_nt: TGTGCCAGCAGCGGCCAGGGGCGGACTGAAGCTTTCTTT; cdr3_aa: CASSGQGRTEAFF
v_call: TRBV7-9; d_call: .; clone_size: once; j_call: TRBJ1-5; cdr3_nt: TGTGCCAGCAGCTTAGGGGGGCAGCCCCAGCATTTT; cdr3_aa: CASSLGGQPQHF
v_call: TRBV4-1; d_call: .; clone_size: .; j_call: TRBJ2-2; cdr3_nt: TGCGCCAGCAGCCCTAAACCAAGGGCGGACACCGGGGAGCTGTTTTTT; cdr3_aa: CASSPKPRADTGELFF
v_call: TRBV18; d_call: .; clone_size: .; j_call: TRBJ2-7; cdr3_nt: TGTGCCAGCTCACCGGGGGAAACCTACGAGCAGTACTTC; cdr3_aa: CASSPGETYEQYF
v_call: TRBV7-2; d_call: TRBD1; clone_size: .; j_call: TRBJ2-7; cdr3_nt: TGTGCCAGCAGCCCCGGACAGGGCTGGGGGTACGAGCAGTACTTC; cdr3_aa: CASSPGQGWGYEQYF
v_call: TRBV6-6; d_call: .; clone_size: .; j_call: TRBJ1-1; cdr3_nt: TGTGCCAGCAGGGGCCCGGGGGCCGGGAACACTGAAGCTTTCTTT; cdr3_aa: CASRGPGAGNTEAFF
v_call: TRBV6-5; d_call: TRBD1; clone_size: .; j_call: TRBJ1-1; cdr3_nt: TGTGCCGCACAGACAGGGAGGAACACTGAAGCTTTCTTT; cdr3_aa: CAAQTGRNTEAFF
v_call: TRBV19; d_call: TRBD2; clone_size: .; j_call: TRBJ2-7; cdr3_nt: TGTGCCAATTGGACTAGCGGGGTCCACGAGCAGTACTTC; cdr3_aa: CANWTSGVHEQYF
v_call: TRBV2; d_call: TRBD1; clone_size: .; j_call: TRBJ1-1; cdr3_nt: TGTGCCAGCAGTAGACAGGGGAGGACTGAAGCTTTCTTT; cdr3_aa: CASSRQGRTEAFF
v_call: TRBV6-6; d_call: TRBD2; clone_size: once; j_call: TRBJ2-2; cdr3_nt: TGTGCCAGCACCGAGCTAGCGGGGGAAGGCACCGGGGAGCTGTTTTTT; cdr3_aa: CASTELAGEGTGELFF
v_call: TRBV11-1; d_call: .; clone_size: .; j_call: TRBJ2-1; cdr3_nt: TGTGCCAGCAGCTTAGAGGGCAGCTCCTACAATGAGCAGTTCTTC; cdr3_aa: CASSLEGSSYNEQFF
v_call: TRBV2; d_call: TRBD1; clone_size: few; j_call: TRBJ1-1; cdr3_nt: TGTGCCAGCAAAGGACAGGCCCCCTCTGAAGCTTTCTTT; cdr3_aa: CASKGQAPSEAFF
v_call: TRBV4-1; d_call: TRBD1; clone_size: .; j_call: TRBJ2-7; cdr3_nt: TGCGCCAGCAGCCACGGGACAGGGCAATACGAGCAGTACTTC; cdr3_aa: CASSHGTGQYEQYF
v_call: TRBV2; d_call: .; clone_size: .; j_call: TRBJ2-5; cdr3_nt: TGTGCCAGCTCTGAGGCGATCCCCCAGTACTTC; cdr3_aa: CASSEAIPQYF
v_call: TRBV5-1; d_call: TRBD1; clone_size: .; j_call: TRBJ2-7; cdr3_nt: TGCGCCAGCAGCTTGGATGGGGGGACAGGGGGCGAGCAGTACTTC; cdr3_aa: CASSLDGGTGGEQYF
v_call: TRBV2; d_call: .; clone_size: .; j_call: TRBJ2-3; cdr3_nt: TGTGCCAGCAGTAGCGGTAGCACAGATACGCAGTATTTT; cdr3_aa: CASSSGSTDTQYF
v_call: TRBV2; d_call: TRBD1; clone_size: .; j_call: TRBJ1-5; cdr3_nt: TGTGCCAGCAACTCAGGGGGTGGGCAGCCCCAGCATTTT; cdr3_aa: CASNSGGGQPQHF
v_call: TRBV7-7; d_call: .; clone_size: .; j_call: TRBJ1-2; cdr3_nt: TGTGCTAGCACCAAACAGGGAGGGGCATTCTATGGCTACACCTTC; cdr3_aa: CASTKQGGAFYGYTF
v_call: TRBV6-6; d_call: .; clone_size: .; j_call: TRBJ2-2; cdr3_nt: TGTGCCAGCACCATCCCATCGGGCACCGGGGAGCTGTTTTTT; cdr3_aa: CASTIPSGTGELFF
v_call: TRBV11-2; d_call: .; clone_size: .; j_call: TRBJ1-1; cdr3_nt: TGTGCCAGCAGCAAGGGTGGCGGGACTGAAGCTTTCTTT; cdr3_aa: CASSKGGGTEAFF
v_call: TRBV7-9; d_call: TRBD1; clone_size: .; j_call: TRBJ2-7; cdr3_nt: TGTGCCAGCAGCTTAAGGGACAGGGGAATCTACGAGCAGTACTTC; cdr3_aa: CASSLRDRGIYEQYF
v_call: TRBV4-2; d_call: .; clone_size: .; j_call: TRBJ1-2; cdr3_nt: TGTGCCAGCAGCCAAGATAGAGTCCGGGAGGTCGGCTATGGCTACACCTTC; cdr3_aa: CASSQDRVREVGYGYTF
v_call: TRBV16; d_call: .; clone_size: .; j_call: TRBJ1-2; cdr3_nt: TGTGCCAGCAGCCAATGGGAGGGGCCGTATGGCTACACCTTC; cdr3_aa: CASSQWEGPYGYTF
v_call: TRBV5-4; d_call: .; clone_size: .; j_call: TRBJ1-1; cdr3_nt: TGTGCCAGCAGCCCAATGGGGCGCCCTGAAGCTTTCTTT; cdr3_aa: CASSPMGRPEAFF